The 15 T cell receptor beta chains reported below all come from one sample, sequenced in a study of T-cell reconstitution after alpha-beta-depleted transplantation in children. Molecular barcoding with unique molecular identifiers was used for the TCRbeta library. A single record per CDR3 protein comes from TCRdb applying MiXCR to the PCR reads. This table holds a few hundred thousand distinct CDR3 sequences, roughly 26% found once. Source: PBMCs, taken before TCRalphabeta/CD19-depleted stem cell transplant. All receptors derive from a girl aged 2 to 9 with Fanconi anemia, due to receive a stem cell transplant.

This clonotype was seen ten or more times. The chain uses TRBV12-3 or TRBV12-4 and TRBJ1-2; TRBD1 matches at 9 bases. This CDR3 region has 15 residues. After removal of 3 bases from V and 2 bases from J, the junction contained 4 bases not matched to a gene. CDR3: CASSLPTGGNYGYTF. In nucleotides, the CDR3 is TGTGCCAGCAGTTTGCCGACAGGGGGAAACTATGGCTACACCTTC.

At least ten counts were recorded for this clonotype. This chain uses TRBV29-1 with TRBJ2-1, with TRBD2 as a possible D gene (6 bases). Trimming removed 7 bases from V and 8 bases from J, with 18 bases in between. Germline CDR1 is SQVTM and CDR2 is ANQGSEA. The CDR3 runs 13 residues. The CDR3 nucleotides read TGCAGCGCAAGCGGGCCATACGGGGATGAGCAGTTCTTC. Translation: CSASGPYGDEQFF.

The chain joins TRBV20-1 to TRBJ2-7, with D perhaps TRBD1 (6 bases). CDR3 length: 14 residues. Germline V gene lookup returns CDR1 DFQATT and CDR2 SNEGSKA (reference sequence). Between the trimmed V and J ends, which lost 4 bases and 2 bases, there was a span of 15 bases. CDR3 DNA: TGCAGTGCTACGGGACGGGACATCGCCTACGAGCAGTACTTC. Protein product: CSATGRDIAYEQYF.

At least ten counts were recorded for this clonotype. The chain has TRBV29-1 and TRBJ2-7; 11 bases agree with TRBD2. The CDR3 is 13 residues long. V shed 3 bases and J 6 bases; nucleotides not matched to a gene: 4. Germline-derived CDR1 and CDR2 are SQVTM and ANQGSEA. In DNA, the CDR3 is TGCAGCGTTGAGTCTAGCGGGGGGTTCGAGCAGTACTTC. Residues: CSVESSGGFEQYF.

J is TRBJ2-3 and V is TRBV7-8; TRBD2 agrees at 10 bases. The CDR3 extends over 16 amino acids. The ends lost 1 base at V and 6 bases at J; junction bases unmatched: 7. Germline CDR1 SGHVS, CDR2 FQNEAQ. CDR3 nucleotide sequence: TGTGCCAGCAGCTTAGACCTAGCGGGAGCGATGGATACGCAGTATTTT. Protein sequence: CASSLDLAGAMDTQYF.

In DNA form, the CDR3 reads TGTGCCAGCAGTTTGGACAGGGGAAAATCTGAAAAACTGTTTTTT. Its protein product is CASSLDRGKSEKLFF. This chain links TRBV12-3 or TRBV12-4 with TRBJ1-4; 9 nucleotides align to TRBD1. Trimming took 3 bases from V and 7 from J; bases not matched to a gene: 6. This CDR3 contains 15 residues.

The table lists this clonotype with a few counts. V usage is TRBV29-1 and J usage is TRBJ2-7; TRBD2 is a possible D gene (6 bases). The CDR3 has 12 amino acids. V was pared by 7 bases and J by 3 bases, with 13 bases between. In germline, CDR1 is SQVTM, CDR2 ANQGSEA. The CDR3 bases are TGCAGCGGGGGGGTCCCCAACTACGAGCAGTACTTC. Its protein product is CSGGVPNYEQYF.

This clonotype was detected many times. This rearrangement joins TRBV12-3 or TRBV12-4 to TRBJ2-5; 8 bases align to TRBD1. This CDR3 contains 12 residues. V was pared by 8 bases and J by 4 bases, with 3 bases of the junction left unmatched. The CDR3 reads CASSDRGETQYF. Here the CDR3 DNA reads TGTGCCAGCTCTGACAGGGGAGAGACCCAGTACTTC.

This clonotype was seen only a few times. A much larger clone differs from this one at a single base, so this may be a read error. This chain connects TRBV12-3 or TRBV12-4 to TRBJ2-3; 10 positions match TRBD2. The CDR3 runs to 19 residues. This chain's CDR3 is CTSSFPSGRRGLLTDTQYF. For the CDR3, the DNA is TGTACCAGCAGTTTCCCTAGCGGGAGAAGGGGACTCCTCACAGATACGCAGTATTTT.

In its sample, this clonotype was seen many times. The chain carries TRBV5-6 and TRBJ2-1; D remains unclear. The V gene's germline CDR1 is SGHDT and CDR2 YYEEEE. This CDR3 region has 12 residues. V was trimmed by 4 bases and J by 6 bases, leaving 8 bases between them. The CDR3, as DNA: TGTGCCAGCAGCAAACGGCGCAATGAGCAGTTCTTC. Protein product: CASSKRRNEQFF.

The sample holds many counts of this clonotype. The chain recombines TRBV29-1 with TRBJ2-7; D not resolved. V was trimmed by 5 bases and J by 2 bases, leaving 16 bases between them. CDR1 is SQVTM, CDR2 ANQGSEA, per germline. The CDR3 is 14 residues long. CDR3 sequence (DNA): TGCAGCGTTAAAGCAGGCCTCTACGCCTACGAGCAGTACTTC. Its translation: CSVKAGLYAYEQYF.

In this sample, this clonotype turned up many times. This chain connects TRBV6-5 to TRBJ1-6; D uncertain. Germline CDR1 reads MNHEY; CDR2 reads SVGAGI. Trimming took 2 bases from V and 16 from J, leaving 24 bases between them. This CDR3 is built from 16 residues. CDR3 residues: CASSYGQATVGIQLHF. DNA of the CDR3: TGTGCCAGCAGTTACGGGCAGGCCACCGTCGGAATTCAGCTCCACTTT.

The V gene is TRBV4-1, the J gene TRBJ2-5; D gene uncertain. CDR3 size: 15 residues. CDR1 MGHRA and CDR2 YSYEKL come from the germline V gene. Trimming removed 0 bases at V and 5 bases at J, with 13 bases between. Here the CDR3 DNA reads TGCGCCAGCAGCCAAGATAATAGACTCCGGGAGACCCAGTACTTC. Translating gives CASSQDNRLRETQYF.

This clonotype was detected only a few times. This chain uses TRBV20-1 with TRBJ1-4; D may be TRBD1 (5 bases). The V end was cut by 3 bases, the J end by 6 bases, with 11 bases between. Germline V gene lookup returns CDR1 DFQATT and CDR2 SNEGSKA (reference sequence). The CDR3 runs to 13 residues. CDR3 amino acids: CSARAGADEKLFF. CDR3 nucleotides: TGCAGTGCTAGGGCCGGGGCTGATGAAAAACTGTTTTTT.

This clonotype was detected ten times or more. The rearrangement links TRBV12-3 or TRBV12-4 to TRBJ2-7; D may be TRBD1 (6 bases). Trimming shortened V by 7 bases and J by 3 bases, and 19 bases separated the two germline ends. The CDR3 runs 15 residues. CDR3 sequence: CASTFSPLTGYEQYF. The DNA of the CDR3 is TGTGCCAGCACCTTTTCACCCTTGACAGGCTACGAGCAGTACTTC.